The T cell receptor beta chain described here comes from a study of STAT5B mutations in CD4+ large granular lymphocyte leukemia. Only in-frame clones appear in the TCRdb table, and some are missing; sequencing was by immunoSEQ multiplex PCR. The sample has tens of thousands of clones, around 72% seen once. Buffy coats from healthy blood donors served as controls. This CDR3 is built from 18 residues. V lost 2 bases and J 4 bases, leaving 20 bases between the germline ends. Germline assignment: CDR1 KGHSH and CDR2 LQKENI. The V gene is TRBV18, the J gene TRBJ2-2; the D gene could be TRBD1 or TRBD2 (5 bases each). Sequenced input: CD4+ T cells from blood buffy coats. The source is a human donor in good health. The CDR3 nucleotides read TGTGCCAGCTCACCAATTGTTGGGACGGCCCTGGGCACCGGGGAGCTGTTTTTT. This sequence encodes CASSPIVGTALGTGELFF. The whole variable domain, remainder taken from reference TRBV18 and TRBJ2-2, is NAGVMQNPRHLVRRRGQEARLRCSPMKGHSHVYWYRQLPEEGLKFMVYLQKENIIDESGMPKERFSAEFPKEGPSILRIQQVVRGDSAAYFCASSPIVGTALGTGELFFGEGSRLTVL.